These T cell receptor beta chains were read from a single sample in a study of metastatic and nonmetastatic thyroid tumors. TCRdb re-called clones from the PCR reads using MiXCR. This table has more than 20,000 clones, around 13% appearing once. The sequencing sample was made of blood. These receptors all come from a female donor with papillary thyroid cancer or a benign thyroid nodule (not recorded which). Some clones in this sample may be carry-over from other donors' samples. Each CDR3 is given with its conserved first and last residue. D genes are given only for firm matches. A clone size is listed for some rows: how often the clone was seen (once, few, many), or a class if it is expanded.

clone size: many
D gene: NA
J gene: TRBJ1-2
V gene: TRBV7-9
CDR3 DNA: TGTGCCAGCAGCTTAGATCAGGGTAATACTGGCTACACCTTC
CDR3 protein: CASSLDQGNTGYTF

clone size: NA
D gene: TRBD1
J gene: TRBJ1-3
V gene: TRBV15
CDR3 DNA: TGTGCCACCAGCTTAGTGCAGGGGGCCTCAGGAAACACCATATATTTT
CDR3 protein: CATSLVQGASGNTIYF

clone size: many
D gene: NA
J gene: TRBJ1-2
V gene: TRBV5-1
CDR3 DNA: TGCGCCAGCAGCTTGGACGCAGGGGACGTTAACTATGGCTACACCTTC
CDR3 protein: CASSLDAGDVNYGYTF

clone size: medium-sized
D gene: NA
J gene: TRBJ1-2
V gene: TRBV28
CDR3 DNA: TGTGCCAGCAGTTTTGATAACTATGGCTACACCTTC
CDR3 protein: CASSFDNYGYTF

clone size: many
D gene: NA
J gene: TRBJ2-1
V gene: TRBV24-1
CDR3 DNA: TGTGCCACCCTCTGGCGGGACTGCCTCTACAATGAGCAGTTCTTC
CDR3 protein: CATLWRDCLYNEQFF

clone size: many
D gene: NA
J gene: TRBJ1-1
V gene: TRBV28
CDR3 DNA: TGTGCCAGCAGTTCCCAGGACAGAGCCGACACTGAAGCTTTCTTT
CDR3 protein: CASSSQDRADTEAFF

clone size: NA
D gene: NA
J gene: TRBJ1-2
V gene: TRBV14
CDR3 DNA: TGTGCCAGCTCTCCGGCAGGTCTCTATGTCTACACCTTC
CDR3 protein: CASSPAGLYVYTF

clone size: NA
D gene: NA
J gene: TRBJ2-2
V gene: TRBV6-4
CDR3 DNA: TGTGCCAGCAGTGAGCAGGGAGGAACCTGTGAGCTGTTTTTT
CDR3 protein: CASSEQGGTCELFF

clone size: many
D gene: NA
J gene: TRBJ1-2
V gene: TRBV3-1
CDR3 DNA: TGTGCCAGCAGCCAGACGACTTACTATGGCTACACCTTC
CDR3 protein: CASSQTTYYGYTF

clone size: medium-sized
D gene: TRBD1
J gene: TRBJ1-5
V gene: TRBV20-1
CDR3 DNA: TGCAGTGCTAGAGAGGGGACAGGGTTGAAACAGCCCCAGCATTTT
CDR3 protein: CSAREGTGLKQPQHF

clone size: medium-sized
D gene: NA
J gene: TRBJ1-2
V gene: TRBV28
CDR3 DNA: TGTGCCAGCAGTTTGGGGAATAACTATGGCTACACCTTC
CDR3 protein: CASSLGNNYGYTF

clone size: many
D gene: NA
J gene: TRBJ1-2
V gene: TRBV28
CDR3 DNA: TGTGCCAGCAGTTTGTTACTGGGGTACTATGGCTACACCTTC
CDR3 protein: CASSLLLGYYGYTF

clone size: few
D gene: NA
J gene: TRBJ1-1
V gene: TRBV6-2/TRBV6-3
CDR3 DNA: TGTGCCAGCAGTTACGCACACGGGGGATTCACTGAAGCTTTCTTT
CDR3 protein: CASSYAHGGFTEAFF

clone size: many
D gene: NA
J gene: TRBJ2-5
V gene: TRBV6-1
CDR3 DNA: TGTGCCAGCAGTGAGGGCAGGAGAAAAGAGACCCAGTACTTC
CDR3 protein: CASSEGRRKETQYF

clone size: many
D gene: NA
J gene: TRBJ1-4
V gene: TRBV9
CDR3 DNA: TGTGCCAGCAGCGTAGAGGGCAGGCCGAATGAAAAACTGTTTTTT
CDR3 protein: CASSVEGRPNEKLFF

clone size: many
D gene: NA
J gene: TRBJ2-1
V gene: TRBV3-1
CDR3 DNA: TGTGCCAGCAGCCGCGGGACACACAATGAGCAGTTCTTC
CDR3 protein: CASSRGTHNEQFF

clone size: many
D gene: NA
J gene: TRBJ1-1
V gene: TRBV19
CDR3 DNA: TGTGCCAGTAGTATTTGGAGAACAACTGAAGCTTTCTTT
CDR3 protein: CASSIWRTTEAFF

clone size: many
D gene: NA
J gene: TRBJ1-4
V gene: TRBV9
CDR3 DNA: TGTGCCAGCAGCGCTACAGGGAACACTAATGAAAAACTGTTTTTT
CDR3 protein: CASSATGNTNEKLFF

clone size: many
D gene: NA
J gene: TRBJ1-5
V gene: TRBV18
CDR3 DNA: TGTGCCAGCTCACCCGGACAGCCGGGTCAGCCCCAGCATTTT
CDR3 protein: CASSPGQPGQPQHF

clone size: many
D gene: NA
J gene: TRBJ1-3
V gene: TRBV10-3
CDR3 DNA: TGTGCCATCAGCTTGCTCGCCGGAGCCGGAAACACCATATATTTT
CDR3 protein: CAISLLAGAGNTIYF

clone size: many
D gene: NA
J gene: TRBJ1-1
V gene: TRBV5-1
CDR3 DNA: TGCGCCAGCAGCTTGGATGGGGCCCAGACTGAAGCTTTCTTT
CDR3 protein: CASSLDGAQTEAFF

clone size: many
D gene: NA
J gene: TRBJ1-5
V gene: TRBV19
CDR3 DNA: TGTGCCAGCGCTGGGAGTAGCAATCAGCCCCAGCATTTT
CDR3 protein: CASAGSSNQPQHF

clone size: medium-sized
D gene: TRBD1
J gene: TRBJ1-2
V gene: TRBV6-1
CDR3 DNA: TGTGCCAGCCGTCTAACTGGGACAGGGGGAACTAACTATGGCTACACCTTC
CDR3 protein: CASRLTGTGGTNYGYTF

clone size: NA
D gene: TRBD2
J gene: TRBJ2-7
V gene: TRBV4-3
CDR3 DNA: TGCGCCAGCAGCTCCAAAACGGGGGGATTCTACGAGCAGTACTTC
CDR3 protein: CASSSKTGGFYEQYF

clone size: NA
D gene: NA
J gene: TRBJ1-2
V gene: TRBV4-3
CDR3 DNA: TGCGCCAGCAGTGAGGACAGCCTAACCCGCTATGGTTACACCTTC
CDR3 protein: CASSEDSLTRYGYTF

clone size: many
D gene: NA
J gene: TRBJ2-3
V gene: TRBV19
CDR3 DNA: TGCGGGGAGGTGGAAAACACAGATACGCAGTATTTT
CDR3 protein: CGEVENTDTQYF

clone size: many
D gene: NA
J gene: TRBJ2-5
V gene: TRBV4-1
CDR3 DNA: TGCGCCAGCAGCCAAGACCGTTGGGGTGAGACCCAGTACTTC
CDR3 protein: CASSQDRWGETQYF

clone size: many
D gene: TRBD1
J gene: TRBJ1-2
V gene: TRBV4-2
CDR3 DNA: TGTGCCAGCAGCCAAATACAGGGGGAAAAAGGCTACACCTTC
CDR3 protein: CASSQIQGEKGYTF

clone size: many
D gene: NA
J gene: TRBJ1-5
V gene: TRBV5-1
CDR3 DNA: TGCGCCAGCAGCTTGGAAGGGAGCTATAGCAATCAGCCCCAGCATTTT
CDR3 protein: CASSLEGSYSNQPQHF

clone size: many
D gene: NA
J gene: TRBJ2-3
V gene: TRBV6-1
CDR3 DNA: TGTGCCAGCAGGTTGGGGACTAGCACAGATACGCAGTATTTT
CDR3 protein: CASRLGTSTDTQYF

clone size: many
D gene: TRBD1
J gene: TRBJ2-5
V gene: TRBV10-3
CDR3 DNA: TGTGCCATCAGTGCCACAGGGGGCCGGACGAAGACCCAGTACTTC
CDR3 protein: CAISATGGRTKTQYF

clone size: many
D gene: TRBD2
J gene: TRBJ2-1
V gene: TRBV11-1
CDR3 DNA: TGTGCCAGCAGCCGAATTAGCGGGAGAGGGAATGAGCAGTTCTTC
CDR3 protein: CASSRISGRGNEQFF

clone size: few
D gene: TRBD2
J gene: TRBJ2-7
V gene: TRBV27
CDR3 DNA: TGTGCCAGTCGGGTGACTAGCGTCAACTACAAGCATTACTTC
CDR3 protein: CASRVTSVNYKHYF

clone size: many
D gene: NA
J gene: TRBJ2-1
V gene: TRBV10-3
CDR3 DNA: TGTGCCATCAGTGAGTCGTCAAATGAGCAGTTCTTC
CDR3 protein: CAISESSNEQFF

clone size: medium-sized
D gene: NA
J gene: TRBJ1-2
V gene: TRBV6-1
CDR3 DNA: TGTGCCAGCAGTGAAGGGCTCAACCGGAACTATGGCTACACCTTC
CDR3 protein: CASSEGLNRNYGYTF

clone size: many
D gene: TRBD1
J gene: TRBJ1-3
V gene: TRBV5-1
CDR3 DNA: TGCGCCAGCAGCTGGGACAGGGGTATCTCTGGAAACACCATATATTTT
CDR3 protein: CASSWDRGISGNTIYF

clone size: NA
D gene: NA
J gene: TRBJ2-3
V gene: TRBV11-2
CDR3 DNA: TGTGCCAGCAGCTTAGAGGGGGGCTCTACAGATACACAGTATTTT
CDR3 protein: CASSLEGGSTDTQYF

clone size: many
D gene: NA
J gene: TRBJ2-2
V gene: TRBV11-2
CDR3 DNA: TGTGCCAGCAGCTTACAGGGGAACGCCAACACCGGGGAGCTGTTTTTT
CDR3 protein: CASSLQGNANTGELFF

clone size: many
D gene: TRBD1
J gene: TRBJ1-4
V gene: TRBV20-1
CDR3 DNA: TGCAGTGCTAGAGATCAGGGGACAGCATATGAAAAACTGTTTTTT
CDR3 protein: CSARDQGTAYEKLFF

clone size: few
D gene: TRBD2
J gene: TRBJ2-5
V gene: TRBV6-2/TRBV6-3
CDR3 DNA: TGTGCCAGCAATAAAGGGACTAGCGGGAGAGGGGAGACCCAGTACTTC
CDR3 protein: CASNKGTSGRGETQYF